The 6 T cell receptor beta chains below were found in one sample sequenced in a study of blood T cells in healthy people across ages. A J-beta primer mix and a sample-barcoded 5' primer were used in a second PCR of roughly 7 to 12 cycles. TCRdb reprocessed the 5' RACE reads via MiXCR and lists one record per CDR3 protein. Among hundreds of thousands of distinct CDR3 sequences listed, about half were seen once. Sequenced sample: blood. These receptor sequences come from a woman aged 55-70 years in good health.

This clonotype was seen just once. This chain uses TRBV18 with TRBJ1-2, with D uncertain. The CDR3 runs to 15 residues. V lost 0 bases to trimming and J lost 4 bases, with 12 bases between them. CDR1 and CDR2 (germline): KGHSH, LQKENI. The CDR3, as DNA: TGTGCCAGCTCACCACCAGGCGACGGTAGCTATGGCTACACCTTC. This codes for CASSPPGDGSYGYTF.

This clonotype was counted between two and nine times. V usage is TRBV5-1 and J usage is TRBJ2-7; D call uncertain. CDR1 SGHRS and CDR2 YFSETQ come from the germline V gene. V gave up 4 bases and J gave up 5 bases, with 19 bases separating them. The CDR3 is 15 residues long. CDR3 sequence: CASSVSGISHNEQYF. The CDR3, as DNA: TGCGCCAGCAGCGTCAGTGGAATCAGCCATAACGAGCAGTACTTC.

This chain links TRBV28 with TRBJ2-7, with D maybe TRBD2 (6 bases). Deletions cut 4 bases from V and 4 bases from J, with 17 bases between. The CDR3 runs 15 residues. Looked up from germline, CDR1 is MDHEN and CDR2 is SYDVKM. CDR3 loop: CASSSGGGNEYEQYF. For the CDR3, the DNA is TGTGCCAGCAGTTCCGGTGGCGGGAATGAATACGAGCAGTACTTC.

The chain employs TRBV11-2 and TRBJ2-5; TRBD2 matches 7 bases. The J call may be wrong; the DNA end is better matched by TRBJ2-7. The germline gives CDR1 SGHAT, CDR2 FQNNGV. The CDR3 contains 13 residues. CDR3 bases: TGTGCCAGCAGCTCCCTGGGGGGGGTCGAGCAGTACTTC. Its translation is CASSSLGGVEQYF.

For the CDR3, the DNA is TGCAGCGTTGAAGATCGGAGCGTAGGCACAGATACGCAGTATTTT. It encodes CSVEDRSVGTDTQYF. V and J are TRBV29-1 and TRBJ2-3; D is ambiguous. Germline CDR1 is SQVTM and CDR2 is ANQGSEA. The V end lost 0 bases, the J end lost 1 base, and 11 bases lay between the germline ends. This CDR3 region has 15 residues.

The chain joins TRBV3-1 to TRBJ1-2, with D unresolved. The germline CDR1 and CDR2 sequences are LGHDT and YNNKEL (reference sequence). Between the trimmed V and J ends, which lost 0 bases and 8 bases, there was a span of 13 bases. CDR3 length: 14 residues. The CDR3 is CASSQDSKGRGYTF. The CDR3 nucleotides read TGTGCCAGCAGCCAAGATTCCAAAGGGAGAGGCTACACCTTC.